This T cell receptor (beta chain) was sequenced during a study of identical twins. Per the germline V gene, CDR1 is DFQATT and CDR2 is SNEGSKA (reference sequence). V was shortened by 6 bases and J by 0 bases, with 17 bases between the two germline ends. The CDR3 extends over 15 amino acids. TCRdb re-called the 5' RACE reads with MiXCR, one entry per CDR3 protein. The sample includes roughly 1,500,000 distinct CDR3 sequences, around a third of them seen just once. The sample taken for sequencing was cord blood. The chain recombines TRBV20-1 with TRBJ1-2, with D possibly TRBD1 on 6 matching bases. The receptor was isolated from a newborn girl in good health. In nucleotides, the CDR3 is TGCAGTGCAACCCGGACAGCCGTCGCTAACTATGGCTACACCTTC. Translated, it gives CSATRTAVANYGYTF.